Listed below are T cell receptor beta chains from one sample, sequenced in a study of Ad26.COV2.S vaccination and SARS-CoV-2 variants. TCRdb's table, derived via immunoSEQ multiplex PCR, lists solely in-frame clones and lacks some. The data show some 520,000 clones, approximately 90% seen once. The sample in question was peripheral blood, obtained in a trial of Ad26.COV2.S vaccine versus placebo. The receptors derive from a person aged 18 to 59 who received the Ad26.COV2.S COVID-19 vaccine or a placebo. The CDR3 runs from the conserved cysteine through the conserved F or W. The D gene is left open where the match is weak. Size tells how often a clone was seen (once, few, many) or the class of an expanded clone, and some rows leave it out.

CDR3 DNA	CDR3 protein	J gene	clone size	D gene	V gene
TGTGCCAGCACCGACCCAGGGTACGAGCAGTACTTC	CASTDPGYEQYF	TRBJ2-7	.	.	TRBV12-3/TRBV12-4
TGTGCCAGCAGTTCTAGGACAGGGGGTTGGAAGTACTTC	CASSSRTGGWKYF	TRBJ2-7	.	TRBD1	TRBV12-3/TRBV12-4
TGTGCCACCCAAAGCGGGAGGGTCTACAATGAGCAGTTCTTC	CATQSGRVYNEQFF	TRBJ2-1	few	TRBD2	TRBV7-2
TGTGCCAGCAGTCGGGGTTCCGTCCCCGGGGAGCTGTTTTTT	CASSRGSVPGELFF	TRBJ2-2	.	.	TRBV28
TGTGCCAGAAACGCCCTAGCGGGAGACCCCTACGAGCAGTACTTC	CARNALAGDPYEQYF	TRBJ2-7	few	TRBD2	TRBV2
TGTGCCAGCAATTACAGGGGGCAAATATCTGGGGCCAACGTCCTGACTTTC	CASNYRGQISGANVLTF	TRBJ2-6	.	TRBD1	TRBV5-8
TGTGCCGCCACCCGGGGGGAGACCCAGTACTTC	CAATRGETQYF	TRBJ2-5	.	.	TRBV28
TGTGCCAGCAGCCAAGGGGCTAGCGGGAAGGTTGGAAATGAGCAGTTCTTC	CASSQGASGKVGNEQFF	TRBJ2-1	.	TRBD2	TRBV4-2
TGTGCCAGCAGAAAGAACCGGGACAGGGTCTACGAGCAGTACTTC	CASRKNRDRVYEQYF	TRBJ2-7	once	TRBD1	TRBV27
TGTGCCACCAGCAGAGATCAGACCCCCGGGGAGCTGTTTTTT	CATSRDQTPGELFF	TRBJ2-2	.	.	TRBV15
TGCGCCAGCAGCTGGGACGGCTACCAAGAGACCCAGTACTTC	CASSWDGYQETQYF	TRBJ2-5	.	.	TRBV5-1
TGCGCCAGCAGCTCCCTAGCGGGAGGGCCGGCGGGGCAGTTCTTC	CASSSLAGGPAGQFF	TRBJ2-1	.	TRBD2	TRBV5-1
TGTGCCAGCAGTTTTGGGACAGGGTTTTCCTACGAGCAGTACTTC	CASSFGTGFSYEQYF	TRBJ2-7	.	TRBD1	TRBV28
TGTGCCAGCAGCCGGAGGTCGGGACACTATGGCTACACCTTC	CASSRRSGHYGYTF	TRBJ1-2	.	.	TRBV5-4
TGCGCCAGCAGTGAGTGGGGGGCTAGCGGAGCCACCAATGAGCAGTTCTTC	CASSEWGASGATNEQFF	TRBJ2-1	.	.	TRBV10-1
TGCAGTGCTCCAGCGGGGTTAGAAGCTTTCTTT	CSAPAGLEAFF	TRBJ1-1	.	.	TRBV20-1
TGTGCCAGAAGCTTATCCCCTGGCGCCGTGGGGGTCTACAATGAGCAGTTCTTC	CARSLSPGAVGVYNEQFF	TRBJ2-1	.	.	TRBV7-5
TGTGCCAGCAGCCATATGACAGGGACGGAGACCCAGTACTTC	CASSHMTGTETQYF	TRBJ2-5	.	TRBD1	TRBV14
TGCAGCGCTACAAGGGGACAGGGGACTGAAGCTTTCTTT	CSATRGQGTEAFF	TRBJ1-1	.	TRBD1	TRBV29-1
TGTGCCAGCAGCCCTGGGTGGTCCGGCACAGATACGCAGTATTTT	CASSPGWSGTDTQYF	TRBJ2-3	.	.	TRBV2
TGTGCCAGCAGCGCGAATTCCTACGAGCAGTACTTC	CASSANSYEQYF	TRBJ2-7	.	.	TRBV9
TGTGCCAGCAGTCCCGGGACAGGGCGCACTGAAGCTTTCTTT	CASSPGTGRTEAFF	TRBJ1-1	.	TRBD1	TRBV6-5
TGTGCCTGGAGTAGGCGGCGGGCCACAGATACGCAGTATTTT	CAWSRRRATDTQYF	TRBJ2-3	.	.	TRBV30
TGTGCCAGCAGCTTGGACAGCAGCTCCTACGAGCAGTACTTC	CASSLDSSSYEQYF	TRBJ2-7	few	.	TRBV5-4
TGTGCCTGGAGTGTAAGTGGGGGGAGGCAAGAGACCCAGTACTTC	CAWSVSGGRQETQYF	TRBJ2-5	.	.	TRBV30
TGTGCCAGCAGTCGACAGGTCTTTGGCAGGAACACTGAAGCTTTCTTT	CASSRQVFGRNTEAFF	TRBJ1-1	.	.	TRBV2
TGTGCCAGCAGCCCACGGGCAGGAAATCAGCCCCAGCATTTT	CASSPRAGNQPQHF	TRBJ1-5	.	.	TRBV7-2
TGCGCCAGCAGCTCCGGTGGCACTGAAGCTTTCTTT	CASSSGGTEAFF	TRBJ1-1	.	.	TRBV5-1
TGTGCCAGCGGGGATCCCGGGGCCAACGTCCTGACTTTC	CASGDPGANVLTF	TRBJ2-6	.	.	TRBV7-2
TGCGCCAGCAGCTTGATAGGGGGCGGAACCGGGGAGCTGTTTTTT	CASSLIGGGTGELFF	TRBJ2-2	.	TRBD1	TRBV5-1
TGCGCCAGCAGCACCGCAGGGCCGGGCACCGGGGAGCTGTTTTTT	CASSTAGPGTGELFF	TRBJ2-2	once	.	TRBV5-1
TGTGCCAGCAGGGCTAGCGGTAGCACAGATACGCAGTATTTT	CASRASGSTDTQYF	TRBJ2-3	.	TRBD2	TRBV6-5
TGCAGCGTTGAGGGACAGGGGTCTGGGGCCAACGTCCTGACTTTC	CSVEGQGSGANVLTF	TRBJ2-6	.	TRBD1	TRBV29-1
TGTGCCAGCAGCTTGGGGAGACTAGCGGGACCGAGGAACACCGGGGAGCTGTTTTTT	CASSLGRLAGPRNTGELFF	TRBJ2-2	.	TRBD2	TRBV7-9
TGTGCCAGCAGCCTACAGCTGACAGGTAATACCTACAATGAGCAGTTCTTC	CASSLQLTGNTYNEQFF	TRBJ2-1	.	.	TRBV7-9
TGTGCCAGCAGCCCCGTGCCAGCCGTGGATTCACCCCTCCACTTT	CASSPVPAVDSPLHF	TRBJ1-6	.	.	TRBV5-4